Below are 25 T cell receptor beta chains sequenced from a single sample in a study of T cells in Graves' hyperthyroidism and ophthalmopathy. TCR beta CDR3 regions were amplified from RNA transcripts. When the TCR CDR3 underwent first-round RT-PCR, the HTBI primer set was used. TCRdb called the multiplex PCR reads again in MiXCR, with one record for every CDR3 protein. The repertoire includes fewer than 800,000 distinct CDR3 sequences, about 17% of them detected once, and around 7.7% sits in the top ten. Sequencing was carried out using blood. The receptors were gathered from a man younger than 30 with Graves' hyperthyroidism.

This clonotype has a handful of counts. A much larger clone differs by one base, so this may be a read error. The CDR3 end shows no conserved phenylalanine or tryptophan, and so a read error is likely. The chain couples TRBV28 to TRBJ1-6; TRBD1 agrees at 7 bases. Losses at the gene ends were 7 bases for V and 7 bases for J; bases not matched to a gene: 7. The CDR3 length is 14 residues. The germline gives CDR1 MDHEN, CDR2 SYDVKM. The CDR3 loop is CASTVGTANSPLHL. DNA of the CDR3: TGTGCCAGCACCGTCGGGACAGCAAATTCACCCCTCCACCTT.

V and J are TRBV7-8 and TRBJ1-4; D gene uncertain. The CDR3 totals 14 residues. Trimming left V 3 bases short and J 5 bases short, with 10 bases between. Germline assignment: CDR1 SGHVS and CDR2 FQNEAQ. The CDR3 nucleotides read TGTGCCAGCAGCTTGGCAGGAAACAATGAAAAACTGTTTTTT. Translated: CASSLAGNNEKLFF. Together with reference TRBV7-8 and TRBJ1-4, the CDR3 gives the full variable domain: GAGVSQSPRYKVAKRGQDVALRCDPISGHVSLFWYQQALGQGPEFLTYFQNEAQLDKSGLPSDRFFAERPEGSVSTLKIQRTQQEDSAVYLCASSLAGNNEKLFFGSGTQLSVL.

This chain uses TRBV4-3 with TRBJ2-7, with a possible D match to TRBD1 (6 bases). The V and J ends lost 3 bases and 2 bases respectively, with 11 bases between them. CDR3 size: 14 residues. CDR1 is LGHNA and CDR2 is YSLEER in the germline V gene. CDR3 region: CASSHSTGTYEQYF. The CDR3 coding sequence is TGCGCCAGCAGCCACTCCACAGGGACCTACGAGCAGTACTTC.

The rearrangement joins TRBV27 to TRBJ2-2; unclear D gene. Germline assignment: CDR1 MNHEY and CDR2 SMNVEV (reference sequence). Deletions cut 8 bases from V and 1 base from J, with 8 bases between. The CDR3 covers 13 residues. This CDR3 is CASGRRNTGELFF. In DNA form, the CDR3 reads TGTGCCAGCGGACGGAGGAACACCGGGGAGCTGTTTTTT.

The J gene is TRBJ2-5, the V gene TRBV12-3 or TRBV12-4; D is ambiguous. Trimming removed 3 bases from V and 3 bases from J, with 8 bases in between. The CDR3 is 13 amino acids. This chain's CDR3 is CASSLSSKETQYF. The CDR3 DNA follows: TGTGCCAGCAGTTTGAGTAGCAAAGAGACCCAGTACTTC.

This clonotype was detected ten times or more. The CDR3 region has the DNA TGTGCCAGCAGTGGGGGACTGACCACCTACGAGCAGTACTTC. The encoded protein is CASSGGLTTYEQYF. The J gene is TRBJ2-7, the V gene TRBV6-1, with D perhaps matching TRBD2 (6 bases). The V end was cut by 4 bases, the J end by 2 bases, with 12 bases between. The CDR3 has 14 amino acids. CDR1 is MNHNS and CDR2 is SASEGT in the germline V gene.

This clonotype was counted ten times or more. This chain links TRBV20-1 with TRBJ2-3, with TRBD1 matching 9 bases. The V gene end was trimmed by 0 bases and the J gene end by 9 bases; junction bases not matched to a gene: 7. The CDR3 spans 14 residues. Germline CDR1 and CDR2: DFQATT and SNEGSKA (reference sequence). This chain's CDR3 is CSARDWTGVGTQYF. DNA for the CDR3: TGCAGTGCTAGAGATTGGACAGGGGTAGGAACGCAGTATTTT.

The V and J genes are TRBV20-1 and TRBJ2-1, with TRBD2 matching over 9 bases. The CDR3 runs to 14 residues. After removal of 2 bases from V and 9 bases from J, the junction contained 8 bases not matched to a gene. The germline V gene encodes CDR1 DFQATT and CDR2 SNEGSKA (reference sequence). For the CDR3, the DNA is TGCAGTGCTAGACCGGGACTAGCCGGGGGTGAGCAGTTCTTC. This codes for CSARPGLAGGEQFF.

The chain links TRBV29-1 to TRBJ1-1, with a tentative D call TRBD1 (5 bases). Trimming took off 1 base at V and 4 bases at J, with 10 bases between the two ends. Germline CDR1 and CDR2: SQVTM and ANQGSEA. This CDR3 contains 13 residues. The CDR3 DNA reads TGCAGCGTTGAAGGGGGGATCGGCACTGAAGCTTTCTTT. This translates into CSVEGGIGTEAFF.

This clonotype came up many times. The chain joins TRBV20-1 to TRBJ2-7; TRBD2 matches at 10 bases. The germline V gene encodes CDR1 DFQATT and CDR2 SNEGSKA (reference sequence). CDR3 length: 16 residues. Trimming at V came to 0 bases and at J to 7 bases, leaving 12 bases not matched to a gene. DNA for the CDR3: TGCAGTGCTAGAGATCGGGCTAGCGGGAGAAGTTATGAGCAGTACTTC. It encodes CSARDRASGRSYEQYF.

The rearrangement links TRBV18 to TRBJ1-5; D ambiguous. V lost 3 bases to trimming and J lost 2 bases, with 8 bases between them. Germline CDR1 reads KGHSH; CDR2 reads LQKENI. This CDR3 region has 14 residues. The CDR3 loop is CASSPDAGNQPQHF. CDR3 in DNA: TGTGCCAGCTCACCGGATGCAGGCAATCAGCCCCAGCATTTT.

This clonotype was seen a handful of times. The CDR3: CASSFGGPNEKLFF. CDR3 in DNA: TGTGCCAGCAGTTTTGGGGGCCCAAATGAAAAACTGTTTTTT. The genes are TRBV12-3 or TRBV12-4 and TRBJ1-4; tentative D call: TRBD1 (6 bases). The CDR3 runs 14 residues. V dropped 3 bases and J dropped 5 bases, with 10 bases sitting between them.

This clonotype was counted many times. This chain connects TRBV24-1 to TRBJ2-1; perhaps TRBD2 as D (6 bases). V lost 2 bases and J lost 7, with 26 bases in between. The V gene's germline CDR1 is KGHDR and CDR2 SFDVKD. The CDR3 has 19 amino acids. CDR3 coding DNA: TGTGCCACCAGTGATTCCCGTGAGAGGGGAGGTACGTTCATAAATGAGCAGTTCTTC. It specifies CATSDSRERGGTFINEQFF.

This clonotype has ten or more counts. V is TRBV7-2 and J is TRBJ2-3, with 9 positions matching TRBD2. Trimming removed 5 bases from V and 0 bases from J; junction bases left unmatched: 9. Germline CDR1 reads SGHTA; CDR2 reads FQGNSA. The CDR3 contains 17 residues. The CDR3 bases are TGTGCCAGCAGCCAAGCGAGCGGGAGGCCGAGCACAGATACGCAGTATTTT. Its protein product is CASSQASGRPSTDTQYF.

This chain connects TRBV10-3 to TRBJ2-5; 7 bases align to TRBD1. The germline CDR1 and CDR2 sequences are ENHRY and SYGVKD. The ends lost 6 bases at V and 3 bases at J; junction bases unmatched: 4. The CDR3 has 13 residues. In nucleotides, the CDR3 is TGTGCCATCAGCCGGGACAGTAAAGAGACCCAGTACTTC. It specifies CAISRDSKETQYF.

The chain links TRBV5-1 to TRBJ2-5; the D gene is possibly TRBD1 (6 bases). Germline assignment: CDR1 SGHRS and CDR2 YFSETQ. The V end was cut by 0 bases, the J end by 0 bases, with 9 bases between. The CDR3 has 15 amino acids. CDR3 protein: CASSLVRGDQETQYF. CDR3 coding DNA: TGCGCCAGCAGCTTGGTCAGGGGCGACCAAGAGACCCAGTACTTC.

The rearrangement links TRBV30 to TRBJ2-1; the match to TRBD2 covers 8 bases. CDR1 is GTSNPN and CDR2 is SVGIG in the germline V gene (reference sequence). The CDR3 contains 15 residues. V gave up 4 bases and J gave up 5 bases; unmatched junction bases: 10. The CDR3 nucleotides are TGTGCCTGGAAGTTCGGCGGGAGGAACCACAATGAGCAGTTCTTC. Protein sequence: CAWKFGGRNHNEQFF.

This clonotype came up many times. This chain joins TRBV7-2 and TRBJ2-1; 9 nucleotides align to TRBD2. The CDR3 covers 15 residues. The germline V gene has CDR1 SGHTA and CDR2 FQGNSA. J lost 11 bases, V lost 2 bases, and 10 bases had no gene match. The CDR3 loop reads CASSLSLAGRPKQFF. CDR3 DNA: TGTGCCAGCAGCTTATCGCTAGCGGGACGTCCTAAGCAGTTCTTC.

The table lists this clonotype with many counts. J is TRBJ2-7 and V is TRBV6-2 or TRBV6-3; D is possibly TRBD1 or TRBD2 (5 bases each). The length of the CDR3 is 14 residues. The germline V and J ends were trimmed by 2 bases and 6 bases, with 14 bases remaining between them. Germline V lookup: CDR1 MNHEY, CDR2 SVGEGT. DNA of the CDR3: TGTGCCAGCAGTTACATGGGACCGAGGAGCGAGCAGTACTTC. This gives the protein CASSYMGPRSEQYF.

The V gene is TRBV9, the J gene TRBJ1-6; D call uncertain. In germline, CDR1 is SGDLS, CDR2 YYNGEE. Trimming pared 1 base from V and 7 bases from J, leaving 6 bases between. The CDR3 extends over 13 amino acids. CDR3 sequence reads: CASSVSTNSPLHF. CDR3 bases: TGTGCCAGCAGCGTATCGACCAATTCACCCCTCCACTTT.

The rearrangement links TRBV18 to TRBJ1-1, with D maybe TRBD1 (5 bases). The V end was cut by 2 bases, the J end by 10 bases, with 14 bases between. CDR3 length: 13 amino acids. CDR1 KGHSH and CDR2 LQKENI come from the germline V gene. CDR3 nucleotides: TGTGCCAGCTCACCAGGGCAGGGTGTCGGAGCTTTCTTT. Translation: CASSPGQGVGAFF.

Ten or more counts support this clonotype. The genes are TRBV28 and TRBJ2-6; no definite D call. V was pared by 5 bases and J by 4 bases, with 12 bases between. The germline gives CDR1 MDHEN, CDR2 SYDVKM. CDR3 length: 15 residues. The CDR3 loop reads CASSLGDSGANVLTF. Here the CDR3 DNA reads TGTGCCAGCAGTCTAGGCGACTCCGGGGCCAACGTCCTGACTTTC.

This clonotype has only a few counts. CDR3 nucleotides: TGCAGTGCTAGATTCTTCCACAATGAGCAGTTCTTC. Encoded protein: CSARFFHNEQFF. This chain connects TRBV20-1 to TRBJ2-1, with D unclear. This CDR3 spans 12 amino acids. V gave up 2 bases and J gave up 5 bases, with 7 bases separating them. Germline lookup yields CDR1 DFQATT and CDR2 SNEGSKA (reference sequence).

This clonotype was observed many times. The gene calls are TRBV3-1 and TRBJ2-7; D is unclear. This CDR3 has 14 amino acids. Trimming took off 6 bases at V and 0 bases at J, with 12 bases between the two ends. The germline CDR1 and CDR2 sequences are LGHDT and YNNKEL (reference sequence). In DNA, the CDR3 is TGTGCCAGCAGACTACACTTGAGCTCCTACGAGCAGTACTTC. Amino acid sequence: CASRLHLSSYEQYF.

This clonotype was recorded a few times. The chain uses TRBV20-1 and TRBJ2-1; 7 bases match TRBD2. Trimming took 3 bases from V and 7 from J; bases not matched to a gene: 3. The CDR3 spans 12 residues. Germline V lookup: CDR1 DFQATT, CDR2 SNEGSKA (reference sequence). The CDR3 protein is CSASAGENEQFF. The CDR3 DNA sequence: TGCAGTGCTAGTGCGGGAGAGAATGAGCAGTTCTTC.